This T cell receptor (beta chain) was recorded in a study of beta chain features in type 1 diabetes. The wider study: Analysis included 100 million to 110 million sorted cells drawn from all samples.

The entirety of the isolated RNA underwent reverse transcription, so expressed TCRB transcripts were sequenced. TCRdb's table, derived via immunoSEQ multiplex PCR, lists solely in-frame clones and lacks some. The sample records a few hundred thousand clones, roughly a fifth being singletons. Trimming shortened V by 1 base and J by 0 bases, and 10 bases separated the two germline ends. The CDR3 totals 15 residues. Looked up from germline, CDR1 is SGHTA and CDR2 is FQGNSA. Study results and limitations: Researchers reported that naive, central memory and Treg TCRB repertoires appeared more similar in patients than in healthy donors.

The sample holds a few counts of this clone. The antigen remains undetermined. Sequencing was performed on naive CD4+ T cells from blood. The gene calls are TRBV7-2 and TRBJ2-7, with D perhaps TRBD1 (6 bases). This clonotype originated in a woman between 18 and 29 years old in good health. The CDR3 here is CASSLDRDPSYEQYF. As DNA, the CDR3 is TGTGCCAGCAGCTTAGACAGGGACCCCTCCTACGAGCAGTACTTC.